The T cell receptor (beta chain) described here comes from a study of T cell repertoires in cytomegalovirus infection. MiXCR, applied by TCRdb to the reads, yields one record per CDR3 protein. Of hundreds of thousands of distinct CDR3 sequences in the sample, around a sixth were seen once. Trimming took off 4 bases at V and 2 bases at J, with 17 bases between the two ends. In germline, CDR1 is MGHRA, CDR2 YSYEKL. The CDR3 is made up of 16 amino acids. This clonotype was recorded many times. The sample was PBMCs. The rearrangement uses TRBV4-1 and TRBJ1-2, with unresolved D. The origin of this receptor is a human donor in good health (CMV status not recorded). Some clones in this sample may be carry-over from other donors' samples. The CDR3 coding sequence is TGCGCCAGCAGCCTTGCTGGAAACATACCAAACTATGGCTACACCTTC. Translating gives CASSLAGNIPNYGYTF.